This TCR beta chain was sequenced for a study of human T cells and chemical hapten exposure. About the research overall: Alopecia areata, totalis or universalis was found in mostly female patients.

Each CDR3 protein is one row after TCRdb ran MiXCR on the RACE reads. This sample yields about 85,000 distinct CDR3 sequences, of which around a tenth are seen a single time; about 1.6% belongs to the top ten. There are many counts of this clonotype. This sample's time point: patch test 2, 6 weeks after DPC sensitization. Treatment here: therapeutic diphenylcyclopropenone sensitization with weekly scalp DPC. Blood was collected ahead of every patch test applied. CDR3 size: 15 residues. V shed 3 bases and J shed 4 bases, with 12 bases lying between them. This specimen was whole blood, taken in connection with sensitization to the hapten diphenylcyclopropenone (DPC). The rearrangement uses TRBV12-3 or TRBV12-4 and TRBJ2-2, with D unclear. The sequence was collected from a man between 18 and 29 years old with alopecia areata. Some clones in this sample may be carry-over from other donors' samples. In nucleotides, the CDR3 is TGTGCCAGCAGTTTGTGGCGGTTCCGCACCGGGGAGCTGTTTTTT. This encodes CASSLWRFRTGELFF.